This T cell receptor (beta chain) was sequenced during a study of blood T cell repertoires in COVID-19. Study-level information: The United States, Italy and Spain provided the acute and convalescent COVID-19 samples.

This clone turned up a few times. Other DNA sequences in this specimen translate into the identical CDR3. Germline V gene sequence: CDR1 MDHEN, CDR2 SYDVKM. The V end lost 3 bases, the J end lost 1 base, and 4 bases lay between the germline ends. The CDR3 is made up of 13 amino acids. As originally analysed: Amplified reference gene primers provided the basis for estimating nucleated cell counts. Assay: immunoSEQ multiplex PCR; the TCRdb copy retains only in-frame clones and omits some. The D gene and trimming were derived from the DNA, and the V and J assignments and clone size from that table. The data show about 56,000 clones, around 80% seen once.

The sample consisted of peripheral blood. This chain connects TRBV28 to TRBJ1-5; D ambiguous. This TCR came from a woman aged 80 or over with acute or convalescent COVID-19. The CDR3: CASSFSSNQPQHF. The CDR3, as DNA: TGTGCCAGCAGTTTCTCCAGCAATCAGCCCCAGCATTTT.